This record looks at one T cell receptor beta chain sequence and its context. The antigen is unknown. The data were obtained in a study of cytomegalovirus exposure and HLA in healthy donors. The study's findings and limits: Excluded: some indistinguishable V segments such as TRBV6-2 and TRBV6-3. Later genetic work tied a missense DCLRE1C variant to beta-chain V and J trimming. Investigators reported around 150 TCR beta chains as tied to cytomegalovirus. Relative to equally common others, HLA-associated TCR beta chains showed greater clonal expansion in a later analysis.

Amplification used 60 Vbeta primers and 13 Jbeta primers. Here immunoSEQ multiplex PCR was the method, and the copy in TCRdb shows in-frame clones only, minus some. Among 100,000 to 150,000 clones listed, roughly 84% were seen once. The germline V gene encodes CDR1 SGHNT and CDR2 YENEEA. The CDR3 totals 15 residues. The trim removed 4 bases at V and 6 bases at J, leaving 9 bases unmatched. The TCR was taken from a middle-aged man in good health and CMV-seronegative. The chain is built from TRBV11-3 and TRBJ2-3, with 8 bases that match TRBD2. The sequenced sample was PBMCs. The CDR3 region is CASSSRGGDGDTQYF. The CDR3 coding sequence is TGTGCCAGCAGCTCACGGGGGGGAGATGGGGATACGCAGTATTTT.